Below are 17 T cell receptor beta chains sequenced from a single sample in a study of identical twins. TCRdb re-analysed the 5' RACE reads in MiXCR, keeping a single row per CDR3 protein. The sample records some 440,000 distinct CDR3 sequences, roughly 24% being singletons. These data also featured in a second study, about T cells expressing NK-cell markers.

The sequenced sample was CD4+ T cells sorted from blood. The receptors were sampled from a woman between 18 and 30 years old in good health.

The chain combines TRBV15 with TRBJ2-1, with TRBD2 matching 9 bases. From germline, CDR1 is LNHNV and CDR2 YYDKDF (reference sequence). The CDR3 spans 15 residues. V shed 1 base and J 4 bases; nucleotides not matched to a gene: 2. The chain's CDR3 is CATSRASGTYNEQFF. In DNA form, the CDR3 reads TGTGCCACCAGCAGAGCTAGCGGGACATACAATGAGCAGTTCTTC.

This clonotype was detected only once. J is TRBJ2-7 and V is TRBV20-1; a possible D gene is TRBD1 (5 bases). The V gene's germline CDR1 is DFQATT and CDR2 SNEGSKA (reference sequence). The CDR3 consists of 13 residues. V was trimmed by 1 base and J by 1 base, leaving 8 bases between them. CDR3 bases: TGCAGTGCTAGAGGGGGCTGGTCCTACGAGCAGTACTTC. It yields the protein CSARGGWSYEQYF.

This chain links TRBV7-6 with TRBJ2-5; D may be TRBD2 (6 bases). The V end was cut by 2 bases, the J end by 4 bases, with 17 bases between. The CDR3 runs 16 residues. CDR1 is SGHVS and CDR2 is FNYEAQ in the germline V gene. The CDR3 DNA sequence: TGTGCCAGCAGCTTACGACTAGGGGCGGGAATAGAGACCCAGTACTTC. Its translation: CASSLRLGAGIETQYF.

CDR3: CASSLGGQTSYEQYF. CDR3 DNA: TGTGCCAGCAGCTTAGGGGGACAGACCTCCTACGAGCAGTACTTC. The rearrangement links TRBV11-2 to TRBJ2-7; 7 positions agree with TRBD1. Germline V gene data show CDR1 as SGHAT and CDR2 as FQNNGV. The V and J ends lost 1 base and 0 bases, in that order; junction bases with no gene match: 3. The CDR3 covers 15 residues.

This clonotype was seen only a few times. This chain links TRBV6-2 or TRBV6-3 with TRBJ1-1, with TRBD1 as a possible D gene (5 bases). The V end lost 4 bases, the J end lost 9 bases, and 12 bases lay between the germline ends. This CDR3 contains 12 residues. Germline values: CDR1 MNHEY, CDR2 SVGEGT. The CDR3 DNA reads TGTGCCAGCAGTTCCTGGGACTACCAAGCTTTCTTT. Protein product: CASSSWDYQAFF.

The rearrangement joins TRBV9 to TRBJ2-2; 7 bases are shared with TRBD2. The V and J ends lost 6 bases and 8 bases, in that order; junction bases with no gene match: 10. The germline CDR1 and CDR2 sequences are SGDLS and YYNGEE. The CDR3 is made up of 14 amino acids. CDR3 residues: CASNPTGGSGELFF. The CDR3 bases are TGTGCCAGCAATCCTACGGGAGGATCGGGGGAGCTGTTTTTT.

This clonotype was observed a handful of times. The chain combines TRBV20-1 with TRBJ2-1; 10 nucleotides line up with TRBD2. This CDR3 contains 17 residues. Germline values: CDR1 DFQATT, CDR2 SNEGSKA (reference sequence). Trimming cost V 6 bases and J 2 bases; bases outside gene matches: 13. CDR3 coding DNA: TGCAGTGCCCCCTCTAGTCCCCTAGCGGGAGCCTACAATGAGCAGTTCTTC. Translating it yields CSAPSSPLAGAYNEQFF.

This clonotype occurred a few times. The chain couples TRBV29-1 to TRBJ1-4, with D uncertain. Per germline, CDR1 SQVTM and CDR2 ANQGSEA. The V and J ends lost 5 bases and 8 bases respectively, with 12 bases between them. This CDR3 comprises 12 residues. The CDR3 is CSVSRTEEKLFF. In nucleotides, the CDR3 is TGCAGCGTTTCCCGGACTGAAGAAAAACTGTTTTTT.

This clonotype was observed a handful of times. This chain connects TRBV7-2 to TRBJ2-3; no clear D. Germline loops: CDR1 SGHTA, CDR2 FQGNSA. The V and J ends lost 1 base and 1 base respectively, with 6 bases between them. The CDR3 runs to 14 residues. This chain's CDR3 is CASSLGVGTDTQYF. The DNA of the CDR3 is TGTGCCAGCAGCTTAGGCGTCGGCACAGATACGCAGTATTTT.

This rearrangement joins TRBV12-3 or TRBV12-4 to TRBJ2-3; a possible D gene is TRBD2 (5 bases). V was cut by 6 bases and J by 1 base, with 17 bases left in between. The CDR3 extends over 16 amino acids. The CDR3 sequence: CASRYELATGTDTQYF. CDR3 DNA sequence: TGTGCCAGCAGATACGAATTAGCGACTGGCACAGATACGCAGTATTTT.

The J gene is TRBJ1-1, the V gene TRBV7-9; a possible D gene is TRBD1 (5 bases). Germline-derived CDR1 and CDR2 are SEHNR and FQNEAQ (reference sequence). The CDR3 consists of 15 residues. The V end lost 4 bases, the J end lost 5 bases, and 17 bases lay between the germline ends. The CDR3 DNA reads as TGTGCCAGCAGCTCCCCCAGGCCAGGGCAAACTGAAGCTTTCTTT. This gives the protein CASSSPRPGQTEAFF.

The chain has TRBV12-3 or TRBV12-4 and TRBJ1-5, with TRBD1 identical over 7 bases. After removal of 3 bases from V and 7 bases from J, the junction contained 9 bases not matched to a gene. This CDR3 region has 15 residues. Here the CDR3 DNA reads TGTGCCAGCAGTTTTAGGACAGGCATCAAACAGCCCCAGCATTTT. Its translation: CASSFRTGIKQPQHF.

The table lists this clonotype with a few counts. The rearrangement links TRBV12-3 or TRBV12-4 to TRBJ2-3; D call uncertain. The CDR3 is 13 residues long. V dropped 8 bases and J dropped 1 base, with 10 bases sitting between them. The CDR3 reads CASLEAGTDTQYF. The CDR3 nucleotides read TGTGCCAGCCTTGAGGCCGGCACAGATACGCAGTATTTT.

This clonotype was counted between two and nine times. This rearrangement joins TRBV20-1 to TRBJ2-1; 14 bases match TRBD2. This CDR3 spans 15 amino acids. Germline loops: CDR1 DFQATT, CDR2 SNEGSKA (reference sequence). With 2 bases clipped from V and 10 bases from J, the junction kept 7 bases outside the gene matches. The CDR3 DNA sequence: TGCAGTGCTAGATCCGGGACTAGCGGGGGTCAGGAGCAGTTCTTC. Translating it yields CSARSGTSGGQEQFF.

This clonotype appeared many times. The V gene is TRBV18, the J gene TRBJ2-2, with D possibly matching TRBD2 (6 bases). CDR3 length equals 14 residues. Germline V gene lookup returns CDR1 KGHSH and CDR2 LQKENI. V was pared by 3 bases and J by 6 bases, with 11 bases between. CDR3 amino acids: CASSPRTNSGELFF. In nucleotides, the CDR3 is TGTGCCAGCTCACCGAGGACTAACTCCGGGGAGCTGTTTTTT.

The chain joins TRBV20-1 to TRBJ1-5, with 12 bases matching TRBD1. The germline CDR1 and CDR2 sequences are DFQATT and SNEGSKA (reference sequence). V shed 1 base, J shed 4 bases, and the junction held 5 bases outside the gene matches. The CDR3 is 16 amino acids. The CDR3: CSARGGTGGANQPQHF. The CDR3 bases are TGCAGTGCTAGAGGAGGGACAGGGGGCGCGAATCAGCCCCAGCATTTT.

The gene calls are TRBV2 and TRBJ2-6; TRBD1 is a possible D gene (5 bases). Per germline, CDR1 SNHLY and CDR2 FYNNEI. V lost 11 bases to trimming and J lost 0 bases, with 26 bases between them. The CDR3 spans 19 residues. CDR3 sequence: CAFSPVPQGSTSGANVLTF. The CDR3 bases are TGTGCCTTCAGTCCAGTCCCCCAGGGATCCACCTCTGGGGCCAACGTCCTGACTTTC.